Sequencing of this TCR beta chain was carried out in a study of T-cell reconstitution after alpha-beta-depleted transplantation in children. Molecular barcoding with unique molecular identifiers was used for the TCRbeta library. One entry per CDR3 protein results from TCRdb running MiXCR on the PCR reads. The data contain 500,000 or so distinct CDR3 sequences, 30% to 35% of them singletons. The ends were cut back, 3 bases at V and 2 bases at J, with 10 bases in the middle. This CDR3 comprises 14 residues. Germline CDR1 is SGHNT and CDR2 is YYREEE (reference sequence). The sequencing used PBMCs from the stem cell graft donor, collected from the stem cell graft. The gene calls are TRBV5-4 and TRBJ2-3, with D unresolved. The clonotype originates from a human donor who donated a stem cell graft to a child with aplastic anemia. For the CDR3, the DNA is TGTGCCAGCAGCTCGACCTCACTCACAGATACGCAGTATTTT. This translates into CASSSTSLTDTQYF. Variable domain in full (rest from reference TRBV5-4 and TRBJ2-3): ETGVTQSPTHLIKTRGQQVTLRCSSQSGHNTVSWYQQALGQGPQFIFQYYREEENGRGNFPPRFSGLQFPNYSSELNVNALELDDSALYLCASSSTSLTDTQYFGPGTRLTVL.